This T cell receptor (beta chain) was identified during a study of CD8 T cells in Susac syndrome. Germline CDR1 SGHVS, CDR2 FNYEAQ. CDR3 length: 15 residues. Trimming took off 10 bases at V and 6 bases at J, with 23 bases between the two ends. The authors reverse transcribed roughly 0.5 to 1 ug RNA with random hexamers. TCRdb processed the immunoSEQ multiplex PCR reads anew with MiXCR; each CDR3 protein has one entry. Of fewer than 35,000 distinct CDR3 sequences in the sample, roughly 92% are singletons; the top ten hold 0.27%. The origin of this receptor is a human donor in good health. V and J are TRBV7-6 and TRBJ2-3; D ambiguous. Sequencing was performed on CD8+ T cells from PBMCs. CDR3 nucleotides: TGTGCCACCTTCTGGGCGATGATGGTCCCGGATACGCAGTATTTT. It codes for CATFWAMMVPDTQYF.